This TCR beta chain was recorded in a study of beta chain features in type 1 diabetes. The investigators reverse transcribed all of the isolated RNA, so they sequenced expressed TCRB transcripts. This table comes from immunoSEQ multiplex PCR, and its TCRdb copy is limited to in-frame clones, with some not included. The table has roughly 150,000 clones, 6.5% to 9.5% seen once. Comments on this clone: Its antigen remains unidentified.

Overall study results and limits: Insertions at VDJ junctions were less frequent in type 1 diabetes patients. These patients also deleted more nucleotides at the same junctions. Patients' naive, central memory and regulatory TCRB repertoires appeared more alike than those of healthy donors. All four CD4+ subsets from Type 1 diabetes patients carried moderately but significantly shorter TCRB CDR3s. cDNA-based sequencing might over-represent cells highly expressing TCR.

The CDR3 consists of 14 residues. Germline assignment: CDR1 SNHLY and CDR2 FYNNEI. Trimming at V came to 5 bases and at J to 8 bases, leaving 8 bases not matched to a gene. The sample comprised central memory CD4+ T cells from blood. The chain uses TRBV2 and TRBJ1-5, with 8 bases lining up with TRBD1. This receptor was taken from a woman between 35 and 50 years old with type 1 diabetes. The CDR3 reads CASSRRQGTEPQHF. DNA for the CDR3: TGTGCCAGCAGTCGAAGACAGGGGACGGAGCCCCAGCATTTT.